Each of the 31 T cell receptor beta chains below was sequenced from the same sample in a study of blood T cell repertoires in COVID-19. Sequencing used immunoSEQ multiplex PCR; TCRdb keeps in-frame clones, though not all of them. Among approximately 150,000 clones, about 85% were seen once, and the ten largest hold about 4.6%. The sequencing sample was made of peripheral blood. Every receptor here comes from a woman aged 60-75 years with active or convalescent COVID-19.

The chain uses TRBV12-3 or TRBV12-4 and TRBJ1-5; D is possibly TRBD1 (6 bases). Trimming cost V 6 bases and J 3 bases, with 9 bases left between them. The CDR3 is 13 residues long. CDR3 amino acids: CASSKGHNQPQHF. The DNA of the CDR3 is TGTGCCAGCAGCAAGGGACACAATCAGCCCCAGCATTTT.

This chain joins TRBV11-3 and TRBJ2-7; no definite D call. Trimming left V 4 bases short and J 6 bases short, with 19 bases between. Per germline, CDR1 SGHNT and CDR2 YENEEA. The CDR3 length is 15 residues. CDR3 sequence (DNA): TGTGCCAGCAGCTCAAGCCCCACCGGGTCCAGCGAGCAGTACTTC. It is translated as CASSSSPTGSSEQYF.

This clone has just one count. The chain couples TRBV15 to TRBJ1-2; a weak D match, TRBD1 (5 bases). The V gene lost 4 bases and the J gene lost 7 bases, with 10 bases spanning the gap. The CDR3 is 12 amino acids. Germline assignment: CDR1 LNHNV and CDR2 YYDKDF (reference sequence). In DNA, the CDR3 is TGTGCCACCAGCACCCAGGGCAGTGGCTACACCTTC. The encoded protein is CATSTQGSGYTF.

As for this clone: Germline and junction disagree at one end, which may indicate a read error. V and J are TRBV14 and TRBJ2-7, with D possibly TRBD1 on 5 matching bases. From germline, CDR1 is SGHDN and CDR2 FVKESK. This CDR3 comprises 12 residues. The CDR3 loop is CASSLDSPPASF. Written as DNA, the CDR3 is TGTGCCAGCAGCCTTGACAGCCCCCCGGCTAGCTTC.

The chain has TRBV2 and TRBJ2-7, with D tentatively TRBD2 (5 bases). CDR3 length equals 15 residues. CDR1 SNHLY and CDR2 FYNNEI come from the germline V gene. V lost 5 bases and J lost 2, with 16 bases in between. The DNA of the CDR3 is TGTGCCAGCAGTACCCCCCCAGCGGATCCCTACGAGCAGTACTTC. Amino acids: CASSTPPADPYEQYF.

Here the CDR3 reads CASSLATDSPLHF. The CDR3 nucleotides are TGTGCCAGCAGTCTGGCGACAGATTCACCCCTCCACTTT. The chain recombines TRBV27 with TRBJ1-6; the D gene is possibly TRBD1 (5 bases). CDR3 length equals 13 residues. Germline V gene lookup returns CDR1 MNHEY and CDR2 SMNVEV (reference sequence). Trimming removed 5 bases at V and 8 bases at J, with 10 bases between.

This chain joins TRBV2 and TRBJ1-2, with TRBD1 identical over 7 bases. V trimming: 6 bases; J trimming: 3 bases; junction bases outside the gene matches: 7. This CDR3 has 14 amino acids. CDR1 is SNHLY, CDR2 FYNNEI, per germline. This chain's CDR3 is CASSPPGQYYGYTF. CDR3 DNA sequence: TGTGCCAGCAGCCCTCCGGGACAGTACTATGGCTACACCTTC.

The chain couples TRBV27 to TRBJ1-1; D is possibly TRBD1 (5 bases). The CDR3 totals 14 residues. Trimming pared 4 bases from V and 11 bases from J, leaving 20 bases between. Per germline, CDR1 MNHEY and CDR2 SMNVEV (reference sequence). The CDR3 spells CASSSAGGGNGAFF. DNA for the CDR3: TGTGCCAGCAGTTCCGCTGGGGGGGGTAATGGTGCTTTCTTT.

The rearrangement joins TRBV7-3 to TRBJ1-2; a possible D gene is TRBD1 (5 bases). V was clipped by 1 base and J by 7 bases, with 10 bases between them. The CDR3 extends over 13 amino acids. The germline V gene has CDR1 SGHTA and CDR2 FQGTGA. The CDR3 protein is CASSLKAGRGYTF. CDR3 nucleotide sequence: TGTGCCAGCAGCTTAAAAGCAGGGCGTGGCTACACCTTC. The variable domain in full, with the rest retrieved from reference TRBV7-3 and TRBJ1-2, is GAGVSQTPSNKVTEKGKYVELRCDPISGHTALYWYRQSLGQGPEFLIYFQGTGAADDSGLPNDRFFAVRPEGSVSTLKIQRTERGDSAVYLCASSLKAGRGYTFGSGTRLTVV.

The V call is TRBV5-6, the J call TRBJ2-7; D may be TRBD1 (6 bases). There are 13 residues in the CDR3. Germline V CDR1 and CDR2: SGHDT, YYEEEE. V was clipped by 4 bases and J by 5 bases, with 13 bases between them. The CDR3 region is CASSPGHVNEQYF. The CDR3 nucleotides read TGTGCCAGCAGCCCGGGACACGTGAACGAGCAGTACTTC.

The chain combines TRBV18 with TRBJ1-1; a possible D gene is TRBD1 (5 bases). The ends were cut back, 3 bases at V and 0 bases at J, with 11 bases in the middle. CDR1 and CDR2 (germline): KGHSH, LQKENI. The CDR3 spans 15 residues. CDR3 protein: CASSPRQNMNTEAFF. In nucleotides, the CDR3 is TGTGCCAGCTCACCCCGACAGAACATGAACACTGAAGCTTTCTTT. The complete variable domain, with remaining parts taken from reference TRBV18 and TRBJ1-1, reads NAGVMQNPRHLVRRRGQEARLRCSPMKGHSHVYWYRQLPEEGLKFMVYLQKENIIDESGMPKERFSAEFPKEGPSILRIQQVVRGDSAAYFCASSPRQNMNTEAFFGQGTRLTVV.

The gene calls are TRBV19 and TRBJ1-6; TRBD1 is a possible D gene (6 bases). Germline V lookup: CDR1 LNHDA, CDR2 SQIVND (reference sequence). Trimming stripped 6 bases from V and 9 bases from J, with 15 bases between. CDR3 size: 14 residues. CDR3 protein: CASRKQGSGSPLHF. In nucleotides, the CDR3 is TGTGCCAGTAGGAAACAGGGATCGGGTTCACCCCTCCACTTT.

The chain recombines TRBV6-2 or TRBV6-3 with TRBJ2-2, with D possibly matching TRBD1 (5 bases). CDR1 and CDR2 from the germline V gene are MNHEY and SVGEGT. V was pared by 4 bases and J by 3 bases, with 9 bases between. CDR3 length: 14 residues. CDR3 amino acids: CASSSGRDTGELFF. The CDR3 nucleotides are TGTGCCAGCAGTTCCGGCAGGGACACCGGGGAGCTGTTTTTT.

V and J are TRBV6-2 or TRBV6-3 and TRBJ2-6, with D unclear. Trimming pared 6 bases from V and 5 bases from J, leaving 8 bases between. The CDR3 is 13 residues long. In germline, CDR1 is MNHEY, CDR2 SVGEGT. This CDR3 is CASSPPRANVLTF. The CDR3 nucleotides read TGTGCCAGCAGCCCCCCTCGGGCCAACGTCCTGACTTTC.

This chain links TRBV19 with TRBJ2-1; 11 bases are a match to TRBD1. There are 14 residues in the CDR3. CDR1 and CDR2 from the germline V gene are LNHDA and SQIVND (reference sequence). With 5 bases clipped from V and 7 bases from J, the junction kept 4 bases outside the gene matches. The CDR3 loop reads CASSSGQGANEQFF. In nucleotides, the CDR3 is TGTGCCAGTAGTTCCGGACAGGGGGCGAATGAGCAGTTCTTC.

The rearrangement joins TRBV4-1 to TRBJ2-7, with a tentative D call TRBD2 (6 bases). Germline V gene data show CDR1 as MGHRA and CDR2 as YSYEKL. The CDR3 consists of 15 residues. The V end was cut by 5 bases, the J end by 3 bases, with 17 bases between. Written as DNA, the CDR3 is TGCGCCAGCAGCTCCCCGGTGGCTAGCGTCTACGAGCAGTACTTC. Translating it yields CASSSPVASVYEQYF.

The chain uses TRBV30 and TRBJ1-4; D not certain. There are 15 residues in the CDR3. Germline CDR1 is GTSNPN and CDR2 is SVGIG (reference sequence). V gave up 3 bases and J gave up 7 bases, with 18 bases separating them. CDR3 region: CAWSAPSDQAEKLFF. The CDR3 DNA reads as TGTGCCTGGAGCGCTCCATCCGATCAGGCTGAAAAACTGTTTTTT. Drawing the rest from reference TRBV30 and TRBJ1-4, the complete variable domain is SQTIHQWPATLVQPVGSPLSLECTVEGTSNPNLYWYRQAAGRGLQLLFYSVGIGQISSEVPQNLSASRPQDRQFILSSKKLLLSDSGFYLCAWSAPSDQAEKLFFGSGTQLSVL.

This chain joins TRBV12-3 or TRBV12-4 and TRBJ2-3; D remains unclear. Deletions cut 3 bases from V and 1 base from J, with 5 bases between. This CDR3 has 13 amino acids. The CDR3 nucleotides are TGTGCCAGCAGTTTCCGAGGCACAGATACGCAGTATTTT. Its translation is CASSFRGTDTQYF.

The rearrangement links TRBV7-2 to TRBJ1-1; D unclear. The V gene's germline CDR1 is SGHTA and CDR2 FQGNSA. This CDR3 contains 14 residues. V gave up 5 bases and J gave up 4 bases, with 14 bases separating them. CDR3 sequence: CASSKMADGTEAFF. The CDR3 bases are TGTGCCAGCAGCAAAATGGCAGATGGCACTGAAGCTTTCTTT.

This chain connects TRBV4-1 to TRBJ1-1, with TRBD1 identical over 9 bases. Looked up from germline, CDR1 is MGHRA and CDR2 is YSYEKL. J gave up 1 base and V 4 bases, and 10 bases lay outside the gene matches. The CDR3 runs 17 residues. The CDR3 here is CASSPSPGTGTNTEAFF. The CDR3 nucleotides read TGCGCCAGCAGCCCAAGTCCCGGGACAGGGACGAACACTGAAGCTTTCTTT.

V is TRBV18 and J is TRBJ2-7; 10 nucleotides agree with TRBD1. CDR3 size: 15 residues. CDR1 is KGHSH and CDR2 is LQKENI in the germline V gene. V gave up 3 bases and J gave up 2 bases; unmatched junction bases: 4. The CDR3 loop reads CASSPDRGTTYEQYF. The DNA for the CDR3 is TGTGCCAGCTCACCGGACAGGGGGACCACCTACGAGCAGTACTTC.

The rearrangement links TRBV7-2 to TRBJ2-5, with 7 nucleotides matching TRBD2. The CDR3 loop spans 15 amino acids. Trimming cost V 0 bases and J 5 bases; bases outside gene matches: 6. The germline V gene has CDR1 SGHTA and CDR2 FQGNSA. CDR3 region: CASSLAPAGDETQYF. CDR3 nucleotides: TGTGCCAGCAGCTTAGCGCCGGCGGGGGATGAGACCCAGTACTTC.

A few counts support this clone. This chain connects TRBV14 to TRBJ2-5; D uncertain. Trimming took 0 bases from V and 9 from J, leaving 17 bases between them. The CDR3 runs to 15 residues. The germline V gene encodes CDR1 SGHDN and CDR2 FVKESK. The CDR3 bases are TGTGCCAGCAGCCAAGATTCCAGCGAGGTATGGGCCCAGTACTTC. Amino acids: CASSQDSSEVWAQYF.

The table lists this clone with a count of one. The chain recombines TRBV5-4 with TRBJ2-2; D possibly corresponds to TRBD1 (5 bases). CDR1 SGHNT and CDR2 YYREEE come from the germline V gene (reference sequence). V shed 3 bases and J shed 2 bases, with 17 bases lying between them. The CDR3 has 17 amino acids. The CDR3, as DNA: TGTGCCAGCAGCTCCCAAGACAGTACCTCTAACACCGGGGAGCTGTTTTTT. It codes for CASSSQDSTSNTGELFF.

The chain has TRBV6-5 and TRBJ1-2, with unresolved D. The CDR3 sequence is 14 residues long. From germline, CDR1 is MNHEY and CDR2 SVGAGI. Between the trimmed V and J ends, which lost 7 bases and 4 bases, there was a span of 16 bases. Here the CDR3 DNA reads TGTGCCAGCATACGTCAAGGAGCCGGCTATGGCTACACCTTC. Protein: CASIRQGAGYGYTF.

The CDR3, as DNA: TGTGCCAGCAGCGCCAGCGGGGGTAGGTACGAGCAGTACTTC. It translates to CASSASGGRYEQYF. The chain carries TRBV7-2 and TRBJ2-7, with 8 bases that match TRBD2. Germline CDR1 reads SGHTA; CDR2 reads FQGNSA. Germline trimming cut 5 bases from V and 4 bases from J; bases unmatched to any gene: 7. The CDR3 is 14 amino acids.

This chain's CDR3 is CASDRGLAGGADTQYF. As DNA, the CDR3 is TGTGCCAGCGACAGGGGGCTAGCGGGGGGCGCAGATACGCAGTATTTT. J is TRBJ2-3 and V is TRBV19; TRBD2 might be the D (11 bases). V was shortened by 9 bases and J by 4 bases, with 23 bases between the two germline ends. This CDR3 contains 16 residues. Per germline, CDR1 LNHDA and CDR2 SQIVND (reference sequence).

The V and J genes are TRBV2 and TRBJ2-7; D might be TRBD1 (5 bases). The CDR3 totals 14 residues. In germline, CDR1 is SNHLY, CDR2 FYNNEI. V was shortened by 7 bases and J by 2 bases, with 15 bases between the two germline ends. In DNA form, the CDR3 reads TGTGCCAGCATTCTACAGGCCCTAACCTACGAGCAGTACTTC. Residues: CASILQALTYEQYF.

The genes are TRBV2 and TRBJ2-5; D ambiguous. The CDR3 runs to 11 residues. The germline V gene has CDR1 SNHLY and CDR2 FYNNEI. V shed 5 bases and J shed 2 bases, with 3 bases lying between them. The CDR3 region is CASSLQETQYF. CDR3 in DNA: TGTGCCAGCAGTCTTCAAGAGACCCAGTACTTC. The variable domain in full, completed from reference TRBV2 and TRBJ2-5, reads EPEVTQTPSHQVTQMGQEVILRCVPISNHLYFYWYRQILGQKVEFLVSFYNNEISEKSEIFDDQFSVERPDGSNFTLKIRSTKLEDSAMYFCASSLQETQYFGPGTRLLVL.

V is TRBV7-9 and J is TRBJ1-2; D gene ambiguous. The CDR3 sequence is 14 residues long. Germline CDR1 is SEHNR and CDR2 is FQNEAQ (reference sequence). Trimming shortened V by 3 bases and J by 11 bases, and 19 bases separated the two germline ends. As DNA, the CDR3 is TGTGCCAGCAGCTTGGTTTTGACCGCGGTGGAGTACACCTTC. Translating it yields CASSLVLTAVEYTF.

This sequence joins TRBV14 and TRBJ2-3, with D perhaps TRBD1 (5 bases). The CDR3 loop spans 12 amino acids. Germline CDR1 and CDR2: SGHDN and FVKESK. Trimming took off 4 bases at V and 8 bases at J, with 10 bases between the two ends. CDR3 residues: CASSLKGSTQYF. The CDR3 nucleotides read TGTGCCAGCAGCCTTAAGGGGTCTACGCAGTATTTT.